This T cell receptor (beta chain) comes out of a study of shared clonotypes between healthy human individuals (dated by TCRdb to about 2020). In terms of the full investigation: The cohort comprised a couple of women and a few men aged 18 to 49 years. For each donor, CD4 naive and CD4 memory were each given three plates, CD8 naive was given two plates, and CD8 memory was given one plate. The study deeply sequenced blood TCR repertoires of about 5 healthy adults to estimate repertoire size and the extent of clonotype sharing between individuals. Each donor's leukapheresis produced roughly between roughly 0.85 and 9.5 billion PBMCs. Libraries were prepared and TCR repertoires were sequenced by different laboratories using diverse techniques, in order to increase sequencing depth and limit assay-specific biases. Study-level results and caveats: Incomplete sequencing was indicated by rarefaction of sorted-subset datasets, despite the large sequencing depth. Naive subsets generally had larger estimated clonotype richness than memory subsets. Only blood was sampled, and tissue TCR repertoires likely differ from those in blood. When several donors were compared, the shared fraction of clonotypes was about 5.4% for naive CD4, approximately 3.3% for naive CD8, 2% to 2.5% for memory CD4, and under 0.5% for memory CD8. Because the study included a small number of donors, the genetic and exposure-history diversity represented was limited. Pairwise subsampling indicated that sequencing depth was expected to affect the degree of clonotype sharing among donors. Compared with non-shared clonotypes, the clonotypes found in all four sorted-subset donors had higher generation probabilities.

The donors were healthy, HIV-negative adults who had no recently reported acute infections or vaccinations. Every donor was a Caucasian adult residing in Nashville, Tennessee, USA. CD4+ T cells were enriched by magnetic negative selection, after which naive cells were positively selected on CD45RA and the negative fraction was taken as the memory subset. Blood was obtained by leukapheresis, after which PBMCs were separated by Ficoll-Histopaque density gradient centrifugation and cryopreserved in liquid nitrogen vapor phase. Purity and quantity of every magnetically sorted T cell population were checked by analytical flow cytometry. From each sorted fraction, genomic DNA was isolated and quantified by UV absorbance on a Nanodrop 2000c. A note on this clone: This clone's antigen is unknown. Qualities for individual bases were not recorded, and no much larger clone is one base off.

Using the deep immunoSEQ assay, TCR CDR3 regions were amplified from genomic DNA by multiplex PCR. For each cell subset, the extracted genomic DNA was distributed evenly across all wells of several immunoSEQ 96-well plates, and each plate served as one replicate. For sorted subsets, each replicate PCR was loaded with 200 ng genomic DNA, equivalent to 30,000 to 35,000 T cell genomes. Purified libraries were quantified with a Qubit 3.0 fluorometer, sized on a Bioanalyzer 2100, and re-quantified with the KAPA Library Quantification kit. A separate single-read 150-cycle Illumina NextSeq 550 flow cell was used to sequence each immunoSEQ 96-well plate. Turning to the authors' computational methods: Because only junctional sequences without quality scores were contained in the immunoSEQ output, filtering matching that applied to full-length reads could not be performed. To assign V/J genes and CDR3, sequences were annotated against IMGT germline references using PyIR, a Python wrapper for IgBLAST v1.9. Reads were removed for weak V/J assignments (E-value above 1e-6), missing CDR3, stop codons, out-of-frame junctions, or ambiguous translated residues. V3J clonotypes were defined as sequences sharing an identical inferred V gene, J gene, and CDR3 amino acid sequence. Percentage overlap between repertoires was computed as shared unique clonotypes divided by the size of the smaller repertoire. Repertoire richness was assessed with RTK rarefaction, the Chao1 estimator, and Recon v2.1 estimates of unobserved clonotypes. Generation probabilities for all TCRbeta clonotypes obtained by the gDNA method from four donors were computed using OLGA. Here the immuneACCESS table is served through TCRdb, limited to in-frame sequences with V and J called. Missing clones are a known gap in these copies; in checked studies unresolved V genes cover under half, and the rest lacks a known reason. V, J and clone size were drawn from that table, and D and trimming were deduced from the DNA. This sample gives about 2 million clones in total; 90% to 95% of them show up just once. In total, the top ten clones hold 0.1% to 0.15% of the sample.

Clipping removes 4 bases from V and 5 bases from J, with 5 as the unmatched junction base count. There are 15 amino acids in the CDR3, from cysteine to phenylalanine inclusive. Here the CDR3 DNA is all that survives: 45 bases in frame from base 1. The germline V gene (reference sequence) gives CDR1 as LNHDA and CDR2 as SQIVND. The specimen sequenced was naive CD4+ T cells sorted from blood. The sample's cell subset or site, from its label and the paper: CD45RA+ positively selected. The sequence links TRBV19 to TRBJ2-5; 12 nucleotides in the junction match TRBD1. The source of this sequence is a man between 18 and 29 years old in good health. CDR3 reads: CASSRGTGGWETQYF. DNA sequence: TGTGCCAGTAGTAGGGGGACAGGGGGCTGGGAGACCCAGTACTTC. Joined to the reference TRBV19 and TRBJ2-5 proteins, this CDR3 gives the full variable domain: DGGITQSPKYLFRKEGQNVTLSCEQNLNHDAMYWYRQDPGQGLRLIYYSQIVNDFQKGDIAEGYSVSREKKESFPLTVTSAQKNPTAFYLCASSRGTGGWETQYFGPGTRLLVL.